This T cell receptor (beta chain) was found in a study of identical twins. Broader study findings: Excess sharing between twins was weaker in beta out-of-frame sequences.

This clonotype was detected only a few times. Its antigen is unidentified. The authors used template switching to add a universal primer site and gave cDNA unique molecular identifiers. Via MiXCR, TCRdb re-called the 5' RACE reads, giving one row per CDR3 protein. This table has 550,000 to 700,000 distinct CDR3 sequences, roughly 20% appearing once. Germline V gives CDR1 SGHAT, CDR2 FQDESV (reference sequence). The CDR3 is 15 residues long. With 5 bases removed from V and 5 bases from J, the gap between germline ends came to 18 bases. These data were likewise used in another study, on T cells expressing NK-cell markers. That source notes: NKG2C+ dominant clonotypes from about 6 donors made up about 1.0-7.5% of CD8+ T cells.

Sequencing was performed on PBMCs. V gene TRBV11-1 combines with J gene TRBJ1-1, with D possibly TRBD1 on 6 matching bases. The sequence was obtained from a woman between 18 and 30 years old in good health. CDR3 in DNA: TGTGCCAGCAGCCCAGTGGGCAGGGGAGCGACTGAAGCTTTCTTT. Translating gives CASSPVGRGATEAFF. The full variable domain, with the rest looked up from reference TRBV11-1 and TRBJ1-1, is EAEVAQSPRYKITEKSQAVAFWCDPISGHATLYWYRQILGQGPELLVQFQDESVVDDSQLPKDRFSAERLKGVDSTLKIQPAELGDSAMYLCASSPVGRGATEAFFGQGTRLTVV.